This T cell receptor (beta chain) was sequenced for a study of T cells in Graves' hyperthyroidism and ophthalmopathy (dated by TCRdb to the late 2010s). A note on the overall study: Peripheral blood was collected at initial diagnosis, before any treatment. In addition, the study compared T-cell repertoires in thyroid tissue and in blood from six Graves' hyperthyroidism patients. TCR V-J signatures able to tell the groups apart were searched for in a discovery cohort of about a hundred patients, of whom more than 40 had Graves' ophthalmopathy and roughly 59 had stable Graves' hyperthyroidism. Once sampling was done, hyperthyroidism patients were given methimazole at a starting dose of 30 mg daily, whereas ophthalmopathy patients were given high-dose intravenous methylprednisolone. The paper describes TCR Vbeta CDR3 sequencing of 135 peripheral blood samples, made up of around 41 ophthalmopathy patients, 70 to 75 hyperthyroidism patients and 17 progressor patients. The approximately 90 discovery patients were divided at random into training and test sets in a 7:3 ratio. Whether ophthalmopathy could be predicted prospectively was tested in an independent validation cohort made up of 18 to 20 hyperthyroidism patients plus 17 patients who later progressed to ophthalmopathy.

What the study reported, not specific to this receptor: Blood samples also contained most of the expanded thyroid clonotypes (frequency above 0.001), which suggests that blood repertoires may reflect thyroid immune responses. During validation, the model predicted progression to ophthalmopathy a median of about 6.3 months ahead of onset, with approximately 70% sensitivity and 72% to 80% specificity. Ophthalmopathy was separated from stable hyperthyroidism by a 13 V-J signature model, with just over 85% sensitivity and approximately 84% specificity obtained in cross-validation and 80%/75% obtained in testing. No statistical method was used to set the sample size in advance, and investigators knew the group allocation.

This clonotype was seen at least ten times. Its antigen remains undetermined. No base quality information exists; no much larger clone differs at one position. Ophthalmopathy patients had moderately to severely active disease, with a Clinical Activity Score of 3 or more, a NOSPECS grade of 4 or more, and a disease duration of less than 3 months. Any patient with an uncontrolled infection, another autoimmune disease, pregnancy or lactation was excluded. Diagnoses were established on the basis of clinical symptoms, serum thyroxine and TRAb, thyroid ultrasound, and orbital computed tomography. Ficoll-Paque density gradient centrifugation was used to isolate PBMCs from 8.5 to 10 ml of fresh peripheral blood. Total RNA was extracted using Trizol reagent, and RNA quality was assessed on an Agilent 2100 Bioanalyzer. Amplification of TCR beta CDR3 regions was carried out from RNA transcripts. A first-round RT-PCR of the TCR CDR3 used the HTBI primer set with the Qiagen OneStep RT-PCR kit. The libraries were constructed in a second round of multiplex PCR and then size-selected and purified. Sequencing of the libraries was done on an Illumina HiSeq2000 using paired-end 100 bp reads. The authors' pipeline ran thus. SOAPnuke was used to process the raw data, throwing out any read that contained adapters or uncalled bases, had a mean Phred below 15, or lacked an exact constant-primer or identifier match. High-quality paired reads were merged with COPE v1.2.5, and unique nucleotide sequences were defined as clonotypes. Clonotypes were aligned to IMGT TRBV, TRBD and TRBJ reference segments using MiTCR v1.1. Only V-J combinations with frequency above 0.0001, covering roughly 99% of repertoires, were analysed. A TCS score was defined as the ratio of F50 (clonal expansion) to E x V (chaos), with BLOSUM62-based TCRdist applied between CDR3 peptides within each V-J. Welch's t-statistics and random forest reduced fewer than 600 V-J features to around 14, which were used in a naive Bayes classifier (R e1071). Using fastp trimming at Q25 and MiXCR clonotype assembly, TCRdb reanalyzed the public sequencing data and kept in-frame beta chains. CDR3 protein sequences are deduplicated, and each keeps its most common genes and DNA. The V and J calls shown here were made by TCRdb, not taken from the authors' results. The sample data list some 490,000 distinct CDR3 sequences, and more than 15% of these were observed just once. The ten most abundant clones make up over 25% of the sample.

Its CDR3 holds 16 amino acids, cysteine through phenylalanine. The sequence is cut down to CDR3 DNA, 48 bases in frame from base 1. Here V drops 2 bases and J drops 1 base, and the junction holds 5 bases not matched to any gene. In the germline V gene, CDR1 corresponds to SGHTA and CDR2 to FQGNSA. This sequence originates from a woman aged 25 to 39 with Graves' ophthalmopathy. This receptor chain uses TRBV7-2 and TRBJ2-7, with TRBD1 matching 10 junction bases. Source material: blood. The CDR3 protein is CASSLWGDRGSYEQYF. The bases read TGTGCCAGCAGCTTATGGGGGGACAGGGGTTCCTACGAGCAGTACTTC.